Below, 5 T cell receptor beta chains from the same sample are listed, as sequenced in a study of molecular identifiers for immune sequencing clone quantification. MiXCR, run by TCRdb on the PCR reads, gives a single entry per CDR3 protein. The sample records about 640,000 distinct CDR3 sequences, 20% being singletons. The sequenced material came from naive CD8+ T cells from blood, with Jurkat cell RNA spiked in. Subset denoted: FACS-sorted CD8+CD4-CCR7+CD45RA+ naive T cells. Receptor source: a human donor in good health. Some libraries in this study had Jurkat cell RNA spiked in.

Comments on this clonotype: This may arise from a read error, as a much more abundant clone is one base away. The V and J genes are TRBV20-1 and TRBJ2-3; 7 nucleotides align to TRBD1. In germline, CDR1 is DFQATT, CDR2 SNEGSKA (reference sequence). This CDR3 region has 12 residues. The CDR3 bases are TGCAATGCTAACCAGGGGGTAGATACGCAGTATTTT. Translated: CNANQGVDTQYF.

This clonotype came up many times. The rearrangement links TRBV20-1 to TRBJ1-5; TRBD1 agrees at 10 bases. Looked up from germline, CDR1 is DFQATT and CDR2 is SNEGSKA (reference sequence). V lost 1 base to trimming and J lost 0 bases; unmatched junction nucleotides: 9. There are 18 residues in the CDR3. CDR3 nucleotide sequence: TGCAGTGCTAGAGGTCGGACAGGGGGTCAATATAGCAATCAGCCCCAGCATTTT. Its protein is CSARGRTGGQYSNQPQHF.

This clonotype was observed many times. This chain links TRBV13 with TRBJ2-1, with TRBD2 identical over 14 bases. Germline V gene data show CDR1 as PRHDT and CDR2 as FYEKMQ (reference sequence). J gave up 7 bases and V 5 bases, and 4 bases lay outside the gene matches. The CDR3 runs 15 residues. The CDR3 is CASSGTSGGQNEQFF. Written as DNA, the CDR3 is TGTGCCAGCAGCGGGACTAGCGGGGGCCAAAATGAGCAGTTCTTC.

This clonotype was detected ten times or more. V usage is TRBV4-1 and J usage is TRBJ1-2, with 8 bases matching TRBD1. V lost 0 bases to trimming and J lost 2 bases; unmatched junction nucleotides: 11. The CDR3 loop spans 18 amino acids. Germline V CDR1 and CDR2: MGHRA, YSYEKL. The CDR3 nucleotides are TGCGCCAGCAGCCAAGACCCTGACAGGGGTCACTTCAACTATGGCTACACCTTC. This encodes CASSQDPDRGHFNYGYTF.

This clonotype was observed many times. The CDR3 reads CSASHREETQYF. DNA of the CDR3: TGCAGTGCTAGTCATAGGGAAGAGACCCAGTACTTC. The gene calls are TRBV20-1 and TRBJ2-5; D ambiguous. The germline gives CDR1 DFQATT, CDR2 SNEGSKA (reference sequence). This CDR3 has 12 amino acids. Trimming left V 3 bases short and J 3 bases short, with 8 bases between.